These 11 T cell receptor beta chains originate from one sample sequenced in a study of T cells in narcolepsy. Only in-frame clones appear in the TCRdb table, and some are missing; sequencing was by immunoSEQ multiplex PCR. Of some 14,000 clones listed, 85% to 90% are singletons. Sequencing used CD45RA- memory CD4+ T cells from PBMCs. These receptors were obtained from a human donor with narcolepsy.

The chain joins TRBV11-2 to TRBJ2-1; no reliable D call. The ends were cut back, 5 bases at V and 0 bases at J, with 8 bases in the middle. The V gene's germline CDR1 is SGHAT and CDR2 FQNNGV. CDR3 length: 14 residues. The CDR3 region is CASSPSSSYNEQFF. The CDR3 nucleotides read TGTGCCAGCAGCCCCTCCAGCTCCTACAATGAGCAGTTCTTC.

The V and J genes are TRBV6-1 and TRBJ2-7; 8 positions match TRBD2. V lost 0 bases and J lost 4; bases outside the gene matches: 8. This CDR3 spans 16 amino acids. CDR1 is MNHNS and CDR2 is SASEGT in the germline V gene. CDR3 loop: CASSEAPGTRKYEQYF. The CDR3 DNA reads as TGTGCCAGCAGTGAAGCGCCCGGGACTAGAAAATACGAGCAGTACTTC.

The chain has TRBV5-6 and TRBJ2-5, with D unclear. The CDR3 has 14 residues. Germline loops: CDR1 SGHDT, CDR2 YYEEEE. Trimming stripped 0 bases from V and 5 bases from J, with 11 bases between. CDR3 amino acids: CASSLEYRRETQYF. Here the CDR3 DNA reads TGTGCCAGCAGCTTGGAGTACAGACGGGAGACCCAGTACTTC.

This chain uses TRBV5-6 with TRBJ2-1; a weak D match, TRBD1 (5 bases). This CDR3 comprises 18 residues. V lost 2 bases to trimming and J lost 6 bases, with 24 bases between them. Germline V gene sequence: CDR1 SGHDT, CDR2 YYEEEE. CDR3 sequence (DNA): TGTGCCAGCAGCTTACGATCGGCAGGGTGGATTTTAAGCAATGAGCAGTTCTTC. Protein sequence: CASSLRSAGWILSNEQFF.

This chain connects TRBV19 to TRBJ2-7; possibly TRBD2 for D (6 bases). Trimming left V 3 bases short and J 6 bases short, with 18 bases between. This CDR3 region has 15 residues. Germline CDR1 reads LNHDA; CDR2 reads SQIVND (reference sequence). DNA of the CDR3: TGTGCCAGTAGTATTACGGGAGTATCAGGGAGCGAGCAGTACTTC. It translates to CASSITGVSGSEQYF.

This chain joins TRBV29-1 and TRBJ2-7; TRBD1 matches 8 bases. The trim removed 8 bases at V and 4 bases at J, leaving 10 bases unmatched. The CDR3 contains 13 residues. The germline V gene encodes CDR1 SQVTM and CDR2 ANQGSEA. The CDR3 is CSIAGGAGYEQYF. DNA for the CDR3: TGCAGCATCGCAGGGGGCGCGGGTTACGAGCAGTACTTC.

Here the CDR3 DNA reads TGCGCCAGCAGCTTGGGGGTGGACTCTTTCAATGAGCAGTTCTTC. Amino acid sequence: CASSLGVDSFNEQFF. The chain is built from TRBV5-1 and TRBJ2-1; weak D call: TRBD2 (5 bases). Looked up from germline, CDR1 is SGHRS and CDR2 is YFSETQ. Trimming shortened V by 0 bases and J by 6 bases, and 13 bases separated the two germline ends. The CDR3 is 15 residues long.

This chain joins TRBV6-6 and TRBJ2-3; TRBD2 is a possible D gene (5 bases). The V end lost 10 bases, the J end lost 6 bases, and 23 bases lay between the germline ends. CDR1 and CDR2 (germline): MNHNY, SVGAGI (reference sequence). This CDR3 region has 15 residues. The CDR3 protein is CAIQPGNAVQDTQYF. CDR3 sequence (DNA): TGTGCCATCCAACCGGGGAATGCGGTCCAGGATACGCAGTATTTT.

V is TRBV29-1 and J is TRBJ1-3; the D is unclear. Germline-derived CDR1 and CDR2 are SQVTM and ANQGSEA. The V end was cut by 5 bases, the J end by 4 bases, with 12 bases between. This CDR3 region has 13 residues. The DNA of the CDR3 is TGCAGCGTTCTCGGAACGGGAGGAAACACCATATATTTT. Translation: CSVLGTGGNTIYF.

CDR3 in amino acids: CASREQGSGNTIYF. CDR3 sequence (DNA): TGTGCCAGCAGGGAACAGGGATCTGGAAACACCATATATTTT. The chain combines TRBV6-1 with TRBJ1-3; weak D call: TRBD1 (6 bases). The germline gives CDR1 MNHNS, CDR2 SASEGT. The CDR3 extends over 14 amino acids. The germline V and J ends were trimmed by 6 bases and 1 base, with 10 bases remaining between them.

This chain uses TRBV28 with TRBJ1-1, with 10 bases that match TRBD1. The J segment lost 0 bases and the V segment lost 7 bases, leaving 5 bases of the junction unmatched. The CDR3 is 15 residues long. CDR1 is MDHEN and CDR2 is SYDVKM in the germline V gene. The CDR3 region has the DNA TGTGCCAGCAAAGGACAGGGGGTTATGAACACTGAAGCTTTCTTT. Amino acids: CASKGQGVMNTEAFF.